The 29 T cell receptor beta chains listed next were all sequenced from one sample in a study of post-analysis software for immune sequencing data. Study outcomes and limitations: Included in a set of about 5 TRBV segments more frequent in patients than controls were TRBV5-6, TRBV5-1 and TRBV20-1.

TCR beta cDNA libraries had unique molecular identifiers. TCRdb recomputed calls from the PCR reads with MiXCR, one row per CDR3 protein. Among a few hundred thousand distinct CDR3 sequences, 30% to 45% were seen once, and the ten largest hold around an eighth. No antigen is known for these receptors. The sequenced sample was blood. The receptors shown here come from a girl under 18 with multiple sclerosis.

The chain uses TRBV6-5 and TRBJ1-2, with D uncertain. In germline, CDR1 is MNHEY, CDR2 SVGAGI. This CDR3 region has 13 residues. Trimming stripped 5 bases from V and 4 bases from J, with 11 bases between. CDR3 sequence reads: CASSLGSSYGYTF. The CDR3 nucleotides read TGTGCCAGCAGTCTAGGGAGTTCCTATGGCTACACCTTC.

This clonotype was seen more than once but under ten times. The CDR3 loop is CASSLSRRGLFTTNEQFF. Here the CDR3 DNA reads TGTGCCAGCAGCTTAAGTCGGAGGGGGCTATTTACTACCAATGAGCAGTTCTTC. This chain joins TRBV12-3 or TRBV12-4 and TRBJ2-1, with D perhaps TRBD1 (7 bases). V was shortened by 6 bases and J by 6 bases, with 27 bases between the two germline ends. The CDR3 is made up of 18 amino acids.

The chain employs TRBV2 and TRBJ2-1, with TRBD2 as a possible D gene (7 bases). There are 13 residues in the CDR3. The V end was cut by 6 bases, the J end by 7 bases, with 13 bases between. Germline CDR1 is SNHLY and CDR2 is FYNNEI. The CDR3 coding sequence is TGTGCCAGCAGGCTCGAGGGGGGGAATGAGCAGTTCTTC. It codes for CASRLEGGNEQFF. The whole variable domain, remainder taken from reference TRBV2 and TRBJ2-1, is EPEVTQTPSHQVTQMGQEVILRCVPISNHLYFYWYRQILGQKVEFLVSFYNNEISEKSEIFDDQFSVERPDGSNFTLKIRSTKLEDSAMYFCASRLEGGNEQFFGPGTRLTVL.

This clonotype was counted at least ten times. One junction end does not reproduce the germline sequence, and a read error may be involved. The gene calls are TRBV5-1 and TRBJ2-7; 7 bases are shared with TRBD1. Germline V gives CDR1 SGHRS, CDR2 YFSETQ. The length of the CDR3 is 13 residues. CDR3 loop: CASSSGQSYEQYF. The CDR3, as DNA: TGTGCCAGCTCATCGGGACAGTCCTACGAGCAGTACTTC.

V gene TRBV18 combines with J gene TRBJ2-7, with D possibly being TRBD2 (5 bases). The germline gives CDR1 KGHSH, CDR2 LQKENI. V lost 1 base and J lost 5, with 12 bases in between. This CDR3 comprises 14 residues. DNA for the CDR3: TGTGCCAGCTCACCACGGACCCGGGGTGACGAGCAGTACTTC. Residues: CASSPRTRGDEQYF.

The chain is built from TRBV19 and TRBJ2-7; possible D gene TRBD1, 6 bases. The CDR3 is 16 residues long. The ends were cut back, 5 bases at V and 7 bases at J, with 24 bases in the middle. CDR1 and CDR2 (germline): LNHDA, SQIVND (reference sequence). CDR3 sequence reads: CASSPPPGLPRGEQYF. DNA of the CDR3: TGTGCCAGTAGTCCGCCCCCGGGTCTCCCGAGGGGGGAGCAGTACTTC.

In its sample, this clonotype was seen a few times. V and J are TRBV9 and TRBJ2-7; D perhaps matches TRBD1 (8 bases). The CDR3 contains 14 residues. Germline-derived CDR1 and CDR2 are SGDLS and YYNGEE. With 4 bases removed from V and 9 bases from J, the gap between germline ends came to 20 bases. CDR3 DNA sequence: TGTGCCAGCAGCCCGGACAGGGAGGGATTTGTGCAGTACTTC. Translation gives CASSPDREGFVQYF.

V is TRBV4-3 and J is TRBJ2-6; D remains unclear. Germline V CDR1 and CDR2: LGHNA, YSLEER. V lost 0 bases and J 0 bases, leaving 15 bases between the germline ends. The CDR3 is made up of 19 amino acids. CDR3: CASSQDHHGYYSGANVLTF. The CDR3 DNA sequence: TGCGCCAGCAGCCAAGATCACCACGGATATTACTCTGGGGCCAACGTCCTGACTTTC.

This clonotype was detected a few times. The rearrangement links TRBV12-3 or TRBV12-4 to TRBJ1-6; D unclear. The germline V and J ends were trimmed by 1 base and 8 bases, with 12 bases remaining between them. This CDR3 contains 15 residues. CDR3 amino acids: CASSLGGPDYSPLHF. CDR3 bases: TGTGCCAGCAGTTTAGGAGGCCCGGACTATTCACCCCTCCACTTT.

In its sample, this clonotype was seen a few times. The chain links TRBV20-1 to TRBJ1-5; 7 positions agree with TRBD1. The trim removed 3 bases at V and 3 bases at J, leaving 5 bases unmatched. CDR3 length: 14 amino acids. Germline CDR1 reads DFQATT; CDR2 reads SNEGSKA (reference sequence). Written as DNA, the CDR3 is TGCAGTGCTAGTCTCGGGACAGCCAATCAGCCCCAGCATTTT. Translated, it gives CSASLGTANQPQHF.

CDR3 sequence reads: CASSLTAGLGTQYF. The CDR3 bases are TGTGCCAGCAGCCTTACAGCAGGACTGGGGACCCAGTACTTC. The chain uses TRBV14 and TRBJ2-5, with TRBD2 as a possible D gene (5 bases). Between the trimmed V and J ends, which lost 4 bases and 7 bases, there was a span of 16 bases. The germline CDR1 and CDR2 sequences are SGHDN and FVKESK. CDR3 length: 14 residues.

The V and J genes are TRBV20-1 and TRBJ2-3; maybe TRBD2 (7 bases). Trimming left V 6 bases short and J 6 bases short, with 19 bases between. The CDR3 loop spans 14 amino acids. Looked up from germline, CDR1 is DFQATT and CDR2 is SNEGSKA (reference sequence). CDR3 region: CSAGPGGPRDTQYF. The DNA of the CDR3 is TGCAGTGCAGGACCCGGGGGGCCCAGGGATACGCAGTATTTT.

The gene calls are TRBV7-9 and TRBJ2-7; tentative D call: TRBD1 (6 bases). The CDR3 runs 14 residues. Germline V gene sequence: CDR1 SEHNR, CDR2 FQNEAQ (reference sequence). The ends were cut back, 0 bases at V and 4 bases at J, with 10 bases in the middle. The CDR3 loop is CASSLATQGYEQYF. DNA for the CDR3: TGTGCCAGCAGCTTAGCGACCCAGGGGTACGAGCAGTACTTC.

This clonotype was seen only a few times. V usage is TRBV5-6 and J usage is TRBJ1-1; TRBD1 matches 9 bases. The germline gives CDR1 SGHDT, CDR2 YYEEEE. V dropped 4 bases and J dropped 1; count of bases not matched to a gene: 5. The CDR3 is 15 residues long. DNA for the CDR3: TGTGCCAGCAGCCGGGACAGGGTCACGAACACTGAAGCTTTCTTT. Translated, it gives CASSRDRVTNTEAFF.

This chain joins TRBV29-1 and TRBJ2-2, with TRBD1 matching 7 bases. This CDR3 is 15 amino acids long. The V gene end was trimmed by 6 bases and the J gene end by 7 bases; junction bases not matched to a gene: 14. Germline-derived CDR1 and CDR2 are SQVTM and ANQGSEA. The CDR3 DNA reads TGCAGCGTGTCATCGACAGGGTACCGCGGCGGGGAGCTGTTTTTT. Translated, it gives CSVSSTGYRGGELFF.

The sample holds a few counts of this clonotype. The chain has TRBV6-1 and TRBJ2-5; a possible D gene is TRBD1 (5 bases). The germline V gene has CDR1 MNHNS and CDR2 SASEGT. V was trimmed by 0 bases and J by 7 bases, leaving 9 bases between them. CDR3 size: 13 residues. The CDR3 DNA reads as TGTGCCAGCAGTGAAGCAGGGGTTGGGACCCAGTACTTC. This codes for CASSEAGVGTQYF.

The CDR3 sequence is CASSSTGPNTGELFF. CDR3 DNA: TGTGCCAGCAGTTCGACAGGACCGAACACCGGGGAGCTGTTTTTT. The V and J genes are TRBV27 and TRBJ2-2; TRBD1 might be the D (6 bases). Trimming pared 4 bases from V and 0 bases from J, leaving 9 bases between. The CDR3 loop spans 15 amino acids. In germline, CDR1 is MNHEY, CDR2 SMNVEV (reference sequence).

The sample holds a few counts of this clonotype. The chain has TRBV12-3 or TRBV12-4 and TRBJ2-3; D is perhaps TRBD2 (5 bases). With 6 bases removed from V and 6 bases from J, the gap between germline ends came to 7 bases. The CDR3 is 11 amino acids. In DNA form, the CDR3 reads TGTGCCAGCAGGAAGCGGGATACGCAGTATTTT. Translated: CASRKRDTQYF.

This clonotype occurred a few times. The CDR3 loop reads CASSQSPGDNQPQHF. The DNA of the CDR3 is TGTGCCAGCAGCCAAAGCCCGGGGGACAATCAGCCCCAGCATTTT. The chain uses TRBV3-1 and TRBJ1-5, with D possibly being TRBD1 (5 bases). V was pared by 2 bases and J by 3 bases, with 11 bases between. This CDR3 is 15 amino acids long. The germline CDR1 and CDR2 sequences are LGHDT and YNNKEL (reference sequence).

This rearrangement joins TRBV20-1 to TRBJ2-3; D not resolved. Germline CDR1 is DFQATT and CDR2 is SNEGSKA (reference sequence). V was trimmed by 0 bases and J by 6 bases, leaving 10 bases between them. The length of the CDR3 is 13 residues. CDR3 DNA: TGCAGTGCTAGAGATCCCCCCAGGGATACGCAGTATTTT. It specifies CSARDPPRDTQYF.

This chain joins TRBV7-3 and TRBJ1-6; D remains ambiguous. Germline V gene lookup returns CDR1 SGHTA and CDR2 FQGTGA. V was cut by 0 bases and J by 5 bases, with 11 bases left in between. The CDR3 length is 16 residues. Written as DNA, the CDR3 is TGTGCCAGCAGCTTAACAGACGTAAAGAATAATTCACCCCTCCACTTT. Residues: CASSLTDVKNNSPLHF.

The chain is built from TRBV15 and TRBJ1-1; maybe TRBD1 (6 bases). This CDR3 spans 15 amino acids. Looked up from germline, CDR1 is LNHNV and CDR2 is YYDKDF (reference sequence). V dropped 5 bases and J dropped 1 base, with 14 bases sitting between them. CDR3 protein: CATSWDIQSNTEAFF. The CDR3 bases are TGTGCCACCAGCTGGGACATCCAATCGAACACTGAAGCTTTCTTT.

This clonotype was seen repeatedly, ten times or more. This chain connects TRBV12-3 or TRBV12-4 to TRBJ1-2; a possible D gene is TRBD1 (6 bases). Trimming left V 5 bases short and J 1 base short, with 11 bases between. The CDR3 extends over 14 amino acids. Here the CDR3 DNA reads TGTGCCAGCAGTCCGACAGGCCTTAACTATGGCTACACCTTC. Its translation is CASSPTGLNYGYTF.

This clonotype was counted between two and nine times. V usage is TRBV2 and J usage is TRBJ2-7; no definite D call. Trimming stripped 4 bases from V and 3 bases from J, with 7 bases between. Per germline, CDR1 SNHLY and CDR2 FYNNEI. The CDR3 loop spans 12 amino acids. As DNA, the CDR3 is TGTGCCAGCAGTGGGGTTTTCTACGAGCAGTACTTC. Translation: CASSGVFYEQYF.

J is TRBJ1-1 and V is TRBV5-5; 10 bases agree with TRBD1. J lost 7 bases, V lost 3 bases, and 3 bases had no gene match. CDR1 and CDR2 from the germline V gene are SGHKS and YYEKEE (reference sequence). The CDR3 extends over 13 amino acids. CDR3 loop: CASSWTGGGEAFF. CDR3 sequence (DNA): TGTGCCAGCAGCTGGACAGGGGGGGGTGAAGCTTTCTTT.

V is TRBV12-3 or TRBV12-4 and J is TRBJ2-2, with D tentatively TRBD1 (5 bases). The CDR3 contains 13 residues. Trimming removed 6 bases at V and 7 bases at J, with 12 bases between. The CDR3 nucleotides are TGTGCCAGCAGGGAAGGGGTGGTCGGGGAGCTGTTTTTT. Its translation is CASREGVVGELFF.

This clonotype appeared a few times. The rearrangement uses TRBV7-8 and TRBJ2-5; D may correspond to TRBD1 or TRBD2 (5 bases each). The CDR3 extends over 14 amino acids. Trimming removed 6 bases from V and 5 bases from J, with 16 bases in between. Looked up from germline, CDR1 is SGHVS and CDR2 is FQNEAQ. CDR3 in amino acids: CASRDRGLPETQYF. The CDR3 DNA reads TGTGCCAGCAGGGACCGGGGCCTCCCGGAGACCCAGTACTTC.

The CDR3 DNA sequence: TGTGCCACCAGAACCGGGACAATCTACGAGCAGTACTTC. This encodes CATRTGTIYEQYF. V and J are TRBV28 and TRBJ2-7, with a possible D match to TRBD1 (6 bases). The CDR3 runs to 13 residues. Trimming cost V 10 bases and J 3 bases, with 16 bases left between them. Germline V lookup: CDR1 MDHEN, CDR2 SYDVKM. Complete variable domain (other parts from reference TRBV28 and TRBJ2-7): DVKVTQSSRYLVKRTGEKVFLECVQDMDHENMFWYRQDPGLGLRLIYFSYDVKMKEKGDIPEGYSVSREKKERFSLILESASTNQTSMYLCATRTGTIYEQYFGPGTRLTVT.

This clonotype was counted between two and nine times. The CDR3: CASSQSLGQGGETQYF. The CDR3 coding sequence is TGTGCCAGCAGCCAGTCCCTGGGACAGGGAGGAGAGACCCAGTACTTC. The chain combines TRBV3-1 with TRBJ2-5, with TRBD1 matching over 9 bases. Germline V gives CDR1 LGHDT, CDR2 YNNKEL (reference sequence). The J segment lost 4 bases and the V segment lost 3 bases, leaving 9 bases of the junction unmatched. The CDR3 spans 16 residues.